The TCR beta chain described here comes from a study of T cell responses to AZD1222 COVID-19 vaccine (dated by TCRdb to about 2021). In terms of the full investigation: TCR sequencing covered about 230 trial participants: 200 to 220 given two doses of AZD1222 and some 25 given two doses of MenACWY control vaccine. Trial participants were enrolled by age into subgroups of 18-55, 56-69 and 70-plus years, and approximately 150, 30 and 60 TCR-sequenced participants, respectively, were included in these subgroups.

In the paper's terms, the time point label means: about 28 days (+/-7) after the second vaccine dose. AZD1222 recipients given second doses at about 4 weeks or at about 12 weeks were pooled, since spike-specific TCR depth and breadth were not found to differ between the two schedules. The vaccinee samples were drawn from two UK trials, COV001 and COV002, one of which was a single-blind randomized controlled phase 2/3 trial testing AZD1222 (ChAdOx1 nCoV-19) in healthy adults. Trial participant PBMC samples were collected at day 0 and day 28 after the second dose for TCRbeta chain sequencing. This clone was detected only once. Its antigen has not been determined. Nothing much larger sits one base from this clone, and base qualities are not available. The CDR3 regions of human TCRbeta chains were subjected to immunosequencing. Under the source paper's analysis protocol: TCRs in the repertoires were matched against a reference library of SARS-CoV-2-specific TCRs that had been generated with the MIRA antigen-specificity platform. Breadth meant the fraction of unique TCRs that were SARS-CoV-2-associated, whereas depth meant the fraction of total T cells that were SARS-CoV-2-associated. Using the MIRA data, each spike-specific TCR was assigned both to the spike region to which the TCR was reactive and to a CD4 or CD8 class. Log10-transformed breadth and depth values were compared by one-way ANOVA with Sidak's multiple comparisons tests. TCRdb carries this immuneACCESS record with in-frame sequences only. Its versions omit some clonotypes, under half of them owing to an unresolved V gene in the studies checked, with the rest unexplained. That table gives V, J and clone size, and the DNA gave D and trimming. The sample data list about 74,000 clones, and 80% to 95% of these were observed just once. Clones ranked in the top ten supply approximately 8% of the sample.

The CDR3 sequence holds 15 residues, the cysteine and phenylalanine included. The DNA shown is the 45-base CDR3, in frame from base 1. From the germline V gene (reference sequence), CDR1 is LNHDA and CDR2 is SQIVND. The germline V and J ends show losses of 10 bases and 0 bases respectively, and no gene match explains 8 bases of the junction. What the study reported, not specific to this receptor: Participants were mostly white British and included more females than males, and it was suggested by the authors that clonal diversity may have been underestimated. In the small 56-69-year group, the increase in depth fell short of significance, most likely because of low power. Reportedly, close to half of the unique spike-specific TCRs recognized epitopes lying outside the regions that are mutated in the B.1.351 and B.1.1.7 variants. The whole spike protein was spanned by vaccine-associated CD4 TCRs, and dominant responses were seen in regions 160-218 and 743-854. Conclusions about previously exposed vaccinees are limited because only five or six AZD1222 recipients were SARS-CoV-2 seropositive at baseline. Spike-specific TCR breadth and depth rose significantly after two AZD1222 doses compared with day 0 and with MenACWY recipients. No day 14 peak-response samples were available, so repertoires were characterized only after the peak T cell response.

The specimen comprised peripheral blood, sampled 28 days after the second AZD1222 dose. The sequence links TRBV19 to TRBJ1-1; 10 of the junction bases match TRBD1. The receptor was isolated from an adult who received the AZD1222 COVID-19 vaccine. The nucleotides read TGTGCCACAAGAGGACAGGGGGTAATGAACACTGAAGCTTTCTTT. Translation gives CATRGQGVMNTEAFF.